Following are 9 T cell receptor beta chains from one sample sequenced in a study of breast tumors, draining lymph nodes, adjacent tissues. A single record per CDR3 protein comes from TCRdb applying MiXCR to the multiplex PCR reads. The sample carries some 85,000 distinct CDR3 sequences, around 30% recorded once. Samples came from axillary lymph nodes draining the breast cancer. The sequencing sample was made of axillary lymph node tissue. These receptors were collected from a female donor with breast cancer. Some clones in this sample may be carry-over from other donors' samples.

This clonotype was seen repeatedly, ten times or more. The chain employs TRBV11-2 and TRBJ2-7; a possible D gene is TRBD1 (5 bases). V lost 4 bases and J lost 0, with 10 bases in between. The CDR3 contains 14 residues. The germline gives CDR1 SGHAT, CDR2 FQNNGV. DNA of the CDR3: TGTGCCAGCAGCTCCACGACAGTCTCCTACGAGCAGTACTTC. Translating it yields CASSSTTVSYEQYF.

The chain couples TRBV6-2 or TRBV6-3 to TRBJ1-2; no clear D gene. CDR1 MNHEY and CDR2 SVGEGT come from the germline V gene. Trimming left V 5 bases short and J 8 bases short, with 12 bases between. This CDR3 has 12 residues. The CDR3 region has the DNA TGTGCCAGCAGTCACAGCCGAGCGGGCTACACCTTC. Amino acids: CASSHSRAGYTF.

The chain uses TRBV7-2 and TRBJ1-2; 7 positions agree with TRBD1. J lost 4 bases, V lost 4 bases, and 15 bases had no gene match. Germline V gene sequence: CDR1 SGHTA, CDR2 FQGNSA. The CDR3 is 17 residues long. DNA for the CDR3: TGTGCCAGCAGCTCCGGACAGGTCCTGTGGTTTGCCTATGGCTACACCTTC. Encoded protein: CASSSGQVLWFAYGYTF.

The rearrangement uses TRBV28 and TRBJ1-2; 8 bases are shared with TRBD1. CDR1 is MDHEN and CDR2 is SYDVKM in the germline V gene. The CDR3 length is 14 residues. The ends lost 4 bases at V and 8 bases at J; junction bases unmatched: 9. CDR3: CASSSGQAVVGYTF. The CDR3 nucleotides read TGTGCCAGCAGTTCGGGACAGGCGGTGGTGGGCTACACCTTC.

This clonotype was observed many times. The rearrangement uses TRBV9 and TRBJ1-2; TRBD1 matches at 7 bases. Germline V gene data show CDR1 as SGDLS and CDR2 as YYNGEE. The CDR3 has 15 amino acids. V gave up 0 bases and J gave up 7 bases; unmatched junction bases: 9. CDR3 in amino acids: CASSVEGQGVSGYTF. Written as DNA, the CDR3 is TGTGCCAGCAGCGTAGAAGGGCAGGGGGTTTCTGGCTACACCTTC.

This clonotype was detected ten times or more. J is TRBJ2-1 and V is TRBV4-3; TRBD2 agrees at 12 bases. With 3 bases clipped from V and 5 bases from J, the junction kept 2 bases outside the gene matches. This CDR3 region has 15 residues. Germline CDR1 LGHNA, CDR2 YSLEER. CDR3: CASSHLAGGNNEQFF. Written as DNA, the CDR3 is TGCGCCAGCAGCCACCTAGCGGGAGGGAACAATGAGCAGTTCTTC.

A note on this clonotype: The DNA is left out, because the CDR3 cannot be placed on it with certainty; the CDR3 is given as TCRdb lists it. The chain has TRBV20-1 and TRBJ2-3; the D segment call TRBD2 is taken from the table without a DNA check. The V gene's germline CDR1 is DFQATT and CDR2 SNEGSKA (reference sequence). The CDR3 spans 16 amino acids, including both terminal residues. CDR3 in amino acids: CSATVFGLGSTDTQCF.

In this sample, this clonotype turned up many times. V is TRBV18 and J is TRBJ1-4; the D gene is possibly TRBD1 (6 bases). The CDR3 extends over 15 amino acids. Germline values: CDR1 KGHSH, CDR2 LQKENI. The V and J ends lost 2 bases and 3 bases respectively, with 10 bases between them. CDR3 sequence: CASSPRGGPNEKLFF. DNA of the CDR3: TGTGCCAGCTCACCAAGAGGGGGTCCTAATGAAAAACTGTTTTTT.

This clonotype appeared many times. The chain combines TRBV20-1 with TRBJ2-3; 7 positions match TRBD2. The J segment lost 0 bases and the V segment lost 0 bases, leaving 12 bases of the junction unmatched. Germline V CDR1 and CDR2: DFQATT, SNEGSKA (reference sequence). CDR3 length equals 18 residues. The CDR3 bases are TGCAGTGCTAGAGATTCGGGGGGAGGTAGCGTAAGCACAGATACGCAGTATTTT. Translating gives CSARDSGGGSVSTDTQYF.